This TCR beta chain was profiled in a study of technical replicates of blood from four donors. Here immunoSEQ multiplex PCR was the method, and the copy in TCRdb shows in-frame clones only, minus some. The sample lists 75,000 to 85,000 clones; 80% to 90% were seen once. Sequences were obtained from PBMCs. This clonotype originated in a human donor in good health. Some clones in this sample may be carry-over from other donors' samples.

The CDR3 coding sequence is TGTGCCAGCTCAAAGACAGGGTACGAGCAGTACTTC. Its translation: CASSKTGYEQYF. The chain couples TRBV18 to TRBJ2-7, with 7 nucleotides matching TRBD1. Germline V gene lookup returns CDR1 KGHSH and CDR2 LQKENI. V was clipped by 5 bases and J by 4 bases; unmatched bases: 2. The CDR3 is 12 residues long.